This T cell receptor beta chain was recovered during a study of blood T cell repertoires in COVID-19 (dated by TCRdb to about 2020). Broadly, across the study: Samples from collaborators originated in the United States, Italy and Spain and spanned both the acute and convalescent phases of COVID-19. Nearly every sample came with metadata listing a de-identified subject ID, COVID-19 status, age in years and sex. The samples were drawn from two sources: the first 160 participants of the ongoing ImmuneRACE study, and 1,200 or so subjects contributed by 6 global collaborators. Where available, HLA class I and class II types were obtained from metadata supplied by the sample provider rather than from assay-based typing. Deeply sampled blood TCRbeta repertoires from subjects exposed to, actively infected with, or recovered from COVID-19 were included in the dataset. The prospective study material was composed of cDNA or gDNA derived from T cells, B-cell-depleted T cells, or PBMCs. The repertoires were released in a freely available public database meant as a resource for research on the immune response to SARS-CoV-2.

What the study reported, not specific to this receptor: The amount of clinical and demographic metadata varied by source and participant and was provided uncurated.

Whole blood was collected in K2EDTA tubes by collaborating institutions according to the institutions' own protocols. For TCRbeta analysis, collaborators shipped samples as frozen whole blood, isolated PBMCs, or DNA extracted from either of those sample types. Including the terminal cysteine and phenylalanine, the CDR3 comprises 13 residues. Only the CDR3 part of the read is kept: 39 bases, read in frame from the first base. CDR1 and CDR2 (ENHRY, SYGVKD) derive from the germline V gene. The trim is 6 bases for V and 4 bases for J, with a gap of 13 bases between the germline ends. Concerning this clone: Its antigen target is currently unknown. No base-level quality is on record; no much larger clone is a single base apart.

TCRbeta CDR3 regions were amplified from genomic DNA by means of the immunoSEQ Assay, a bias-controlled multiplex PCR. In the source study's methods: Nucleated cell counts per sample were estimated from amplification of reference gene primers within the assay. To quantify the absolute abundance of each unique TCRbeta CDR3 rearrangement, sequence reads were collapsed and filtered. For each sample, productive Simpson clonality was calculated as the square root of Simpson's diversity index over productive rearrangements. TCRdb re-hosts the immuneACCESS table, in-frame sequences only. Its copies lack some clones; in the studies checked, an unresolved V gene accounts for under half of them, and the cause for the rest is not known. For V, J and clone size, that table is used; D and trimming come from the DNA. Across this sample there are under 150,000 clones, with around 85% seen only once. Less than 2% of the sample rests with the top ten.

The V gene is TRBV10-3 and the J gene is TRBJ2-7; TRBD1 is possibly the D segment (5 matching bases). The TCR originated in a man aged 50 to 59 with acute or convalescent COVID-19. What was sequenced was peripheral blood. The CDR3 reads CAISHTTDYEQYF. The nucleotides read TGTGCCATCAGCCACACGACAGATTACGAGCAGTACTTC.